This T cell receptor (beta chain) is from a study of identical twins. About this clonotype itself: Its antigen remains unidentified.

Notes on the study in general: The more abundant beta clonotypes in cord blood had fewer insertions, and memory repertoires did not show this. Weaker excess twin sharing was seen among beta out-of-frame sequences.

Trimming stripped 5 bases from V and 6 bases from J, with 14 bases between. In germline, CDR1 is MNHEY, CDR2 SMNVEV (reference sequence). The CDR3 totals 14 residues. TCRdb re-derived calls from the 5' RACE reads in MiXCR, one entry per CDR3 protein. The sample lists around 470,000 distinct CDR3 sequences, 12% to 15% seen once, with around 0.52% in the top ten. All donors were healthy, and all were Caucasian. These data were also filed under a second study, of yellow fever vaccine responses in identical twins.

Material for sequencing was CD4+ T cells sorted from blood. J is TRBJ2-1 and V is TRBV27, with D perhaps matching TRBD2 (5 bases). This clonotype was obtained from a woman aged 18-29 years in good health. This CDR3 is CASSPRPGFNEQFF. In nucleotides, the CDR3 is TGTGCCAGCAGTCCACGACCGGGGTTCAATGAGCAGTTCTTC.